The rows below give T cell receptor beta chains drawn from one sample of a study of vaccination and CD4 T cells after COVID-19. TCRdb reprocessed the PCR reads with MiXCR, giving one entry per CDR3 protein. Among fewer than 12,000 distinct CDR3 sequences listed, roughly 60% were seen once. Antigens for these TCRs are unknown. The sequenced material came from CD4+ T cells from blood, cultured in vitro. The origin of the receptors is a human donor who had recovered from COVID-19. CDR3s include the opening cysteine and the closing phenylalanine or tryptophan. The D gene is left open where the match is weak. The listing skips clone size in some rows; elsewhere it reads once, few, many or a size class.

v_call	j_call	d_call	clone_size	cdr3_aa	cdr3_nt
TRBV9	TRBJ1-1	NA	NA	CASSVGPDSNTEAFF	TGTGCCAGCAGCGTAGGACCTGACAGTAACACTGAAGCTTTCTTT
TRBV7-2	TRBJ2-3	TRBD1	NA	CASSRTGATDTQYF	TGTGCCAGCAGCCGGACAGGTGCCACAGATACGCAGTATTTT
TRBV6-5	TRBJ2-5	NA	once	CASSYSGGAQETQYF	TGTGCCAGCAGTTACTCGGGCGGGGCCCAAGAGACCCAGTACTTC
TRBV30	TRBJ1-2	NA	NA	CAWSVQGRIYGYTF	TGTGCCTGGAGTGTTCAGGGGCGCATCTATGGCTACACCTTC
TRBV20-1	TRBJ1-6	NA	NA	CSARVEGFNSPLHF	TGCAGTGCTAGAGTAGAGGGTTTTAATTCACCCCTCCACTTT
TRBV25-1	TRBJ2-5	TRBD2	NA	CASSEGGQKETQYF	TGTGCCAGCAGTGAGGGAGGGCAGAAAGAGACCCAGTACTTC
TRBV27	TRBJ2-3	NA	NA	CASSLQDPSTDTQYF	TGTGCCAGCAGCCTACAGGACCCTAGCACAGATACGCAGTATTTT
TRBV20-1	TRBJ2-7	NA	NA	CSALNSGTYEQYF	TGCAGTGCCTTAAATTCTGGGACCTACGAGCAGTACTTC
TRBV6-1	TRBJ1-5	TRBD1	NA	CASSNSGTGGNQPQHF	TGTGCCAGCAGCAACAGCGGGACAGGGGGCAATCAGCCCCAGCATTTT
TRBV2	TRBJ2-3	NA	few	CASSPPFTDTQYF	TGTGCCAGCAGTCCCCCCTTCACAGATACGCAGTATTTT
TRBV12-5	TRBJ1-1	NA	NA	CASGRDGYTEAFF	TGTGCTAGTGGCCGGGACGGATACACTGAAGCTTTCTTT
TRBV12-3/TRBV12-4	TRBJ1-6	NA	NA	CASSPRQDSPLHF	TGTGCCAGCAGTCCCAGACAGGATTCACCCCTCCACTTT
TRBV27	TRBJ1-6	TRBD1	NA	CASRMGQGYNSPLHF	TGTGCCAGCCGTATGGGACAGGGGTATAATTCACCCCTCCACTTT
TRBV6-1	TRBJ1-5	NA	few	CASSEAGAGRQPQHF	TGTGCCAGCAGTGAAGCCGGAGCAGGCCGTCAGCCCCAGCATTTT
TRBV7-2	TRBJ1-2	NA	NA	CASSLGWESSYTF	TGTGCCAGCAGCTTAGGGTGGGAGTCTAGCTACACCTTC
TRBV7-7	TRBJ1-1	NA	NA	CASSPRHPPSHTEAFF	TGTGCTAGCAGCCCCCGGCACCCCCCAAGCCACACTGAAGCTTTCTTT
TRBV7-9	TRBJ2-2	NA	few	CASSLRLQPGTGELFF	TGTGCCAGCAGCCTAAGACTCCAACCGGGGACCGGGGAGCTGTTTTTT
TRBV30	TRBJ1-5	NA	NA	CAWSDWGGINQPQHF	TGTGCCTGGAGTGATTGGGGCGGAATTAATCAGCCCCAGCATTTT
TRBV4-3	TRBJ1-2	NA	NA	CASSPQGGVYGYTF	TGCGCCAGCAGCCCCCAGGGCGGAGTCTATGGCTACACCTTC
TRBV19	TRBJ2-6	TRBD1	NA	CASSFRTGGHFSGANVLTF	TGTGCCAGTAGCTTTAGGACAGGGGGACACTTCTCTGGGGCCAACGTCCTGACTTTC
TRBV6-1	TRBJ1-1	NA	few	CASSDEGNTEAFF	TGTGCCAGCAGCGACGAGGGGAACACTGAAGCTTTCTTT
TRBV4-1	TRBJ1-6	NA	NA	CASSQDLGAGSPLHF	TGCGCCAGCAGCCAAGACCTGGGGGCGGGTTCACCCCTCCACTTT
TRBV20-1	TRBJ1-1	NA	few	CSARSLPSNTEAFF	TGCAGTGCTAGATCATTACCTTCGAACACTGAAGCTTTCTTT
TRBV7-9	TRBJ2-7	NA	once	CASSDYGQSSYEQYF	TGTGCCAGCAGCGACTACGGACAAAGCTCCTACGAGCAGTACTTC
TRBV7-2	TRBJ2-1	NA	NA	CASRPPGTLSSYNEQFF	TGTGCCAGCAGACCCCCCGGGACTCTTAGCTCCTACAATGAGCAGTTCTTC
TRBV2	TRBJ1-3	TRBD1	NA	CASSTGTAGNTIYF	TGTGCCAGCAGCACCGGGACAGCTGGAAACACCATATATTTT
TRBV12-3/TRBV12-4	TRBJ2-7	TRBD2	NA	CASRSRLVGGRAGEQYF	TGTGCCAGCCGCTCCCGGCTAGTGGGAGGGAGGGCGGGGGAGCAGTACTTC
TRBV6-2/TRBV6-3	TRBJ2-7	TRBD2	NA	CASSYSAQARSSGRAYEQYF	TGTGCCAGCAGTTACTCGGCCCAAGCAAGGTCTAGCGGGAGAGCCTACGAGCAGTACTTC
TRBV6-5	TRBJ1-2	NA	NA	CASSYKQDYGYTF	TGTGCCAGCAGTTACAAGCAGGACTATGGCTACACCTTC
TRBV20-1	TRBJ2-1	NA	NA	CSARGSGLGEQFF	TGCAGTGCTAGAGGTTCCGGGTTGGGTGAGCAGTTCTTC
TRBV2	TRBJ2-5	NA	NA	CASTGRGFETQYF	TGTGCCAGCACAGGCCGGGGGTTTGAGACCCAGTACTTC
TRBV6-1	TRBJ1-2	NA	hyperexpanded	CASSAGANYGYTF	TGTGCCAGCAGTGCGGGGGCTAACTATGGCTACACCTTC
TRBV11-2	TRBJ2-5	TRBD2	NA	CASSALGGSSETQYF	TGTGCCAGCAGCGCCCTCGGCGGGAGTTCGGAGACCCAGTACTTC
TRBV11-2	TRBJ2-7	TRBD2	NA	CASSPTSGGHYEQYF	TGTGCCAGCAGCCCAACTAGCGGGGGGCACTACGAGCAGTACTTC
TRBV2	TRBJ2-3	TRBD2	NA	CASKRSGGTDTQYF	TGTGCCAGCAAGAGGAGCGGGGGCACAGATACGCAGTATTTT
TRBV2	TRBJ2-2	NA	NA	CASMGGTTGELFF	TGTGCCAGCATGGGGGGAACCACCGGGGAGCTGTTTTTT
TRBV20-1	TRBJ2-3	NA	NA	CSASRSASSTDTQYF	TGCAGTGCTAGTAGGTCAGCATCAAGCACAGATACGCAGTATTTT
TRBV15	TRBJ2-1	NA	NA	CATSRDPGPYNEQFF	TGTGCCACCAGCAGAGATCCCGGCCCCTACAATGAGCAGTTCTTC
TRBV29-1	TRBJ1-1	TRBD1	NA	CSADTTGQGDGTFF	TGCAGCGCTGATACCACCGGACAGGGGGATGGGACTTTCTTT
TRBV12-3/TRBV12-4	TRBJ1-5	TRBD1	NA	CASSLGGTGIAQPQHF	TGTGCCAGCAGTTTAGGGGGGACAGGGATTGCTCAGCCCCAGCATTTT
TRBV28	TRBJ1-2	NA	NA	CASSSAARIYSYTF	TGTGCCAGTAGTTCGGCAGCCCGTATATATAGCTACACCTTC
TRBV10-1	TRBJ2-3	TRBD2	once	CASGAGRTDTQYF	TGCGCCAGCGGAGCGGGGCGCACAGATACGCAGTATTTT
TRBV6-5	TRBJ2-1	NA	NA	CASSYSSASYNEQFF	TGTGCCAGCAGTTACTCAAGCGCATCCTACAATGAGCAGTTCTTC
TRBV20-1	TRBJ1-2	NA	NA	CSASKQYGYTF	TGCAGTGCTAGTAAACAGTATGGCTACACCTTC
TRBV4-2	TRBJ2-4	NA	few	CASSQGNGNIQYF	TGTGCCAGCAGCCAAGGTAACGGAAACATTCAGTACTTC
TRBV20-1	TRBJ2-7	TRBD2	NA	CSARDPASGGYEQYF	TGCAGTGCTAGAGACCCGGCTAGCGGGGGGTACGAGCAGTACTTC
TRBV6-2/TRBV6-3	TRBJ1-2	NA	NA	CASSPAGGYTF	TGTGCCAGCAGTCCGGCTGGCGGCTACACCTTC
TRBV11-3	TRBJ1-1	NA	NA	CASSLSVNTEAFF	TGTGCCAGCAGCTTATCTGTGAACACTGAAGCTTTCTTT